This paragraph covers one T cell receptor (beta chain) sequence. Its antigen is unidentified. Losses at the gene ends were 5 bases for V and 0 bases for J; bases not matched to a gene: 9. Germline CDR1 SNHLY, CDR2 FYNNEI. The CDR3 runs 16 residues. The entry originates in a study of T cell responses to AZD1222 COVID-19 vaccine. Regarding the study as a whole: Of spike-specific TCRs, nearly half reportedly target regions left unmutated in variants.

Sequencing was performed with immunoSEQ multiplex PCR; in TCRdb, only in-frame clones are kept and a portion is missing. The sample consists of some 140,000 clones, more than 80% of them appearing once. The source was peripheral blood, collected on day 0 of AZD1222 vaccination. The genes are TRBV2 and TRBJ1-2; 7 positions match TRBD1. This receptor was obtained from an adult in good health. The CDR3 DNA reads as TGTGCCAGCAGTCCAACCCCCACAGGGGCTAACTATGGCTACACCTTC. Protein product: CASSPTPTGANYGYTF.